The present TCR beta chain was sequenced within a study of T-cell reconstitution after alpha-beta-depleted transplantation in children. V was cut by 0 bases and J by 2 bases, with 13 bases left in between. The CDR3 is 16 residues long. This clonotype has at least ten counts. The target antigen is unknown. Molecular barcoding with unique molecular identifiers was used for the TCRbeta library. TCRdb reprocessed the PCR reads via MiXCR and lists one record per CDR3 protein. Found here are about 98,000 distinct CDR3 sequences, about 25% of them singletons; the top ten hold around a fifth. Study-wide results and caveats: Elevated TCRbeta diversity at day 60 was traced, in some patients, to surviving recipient T cells and thymic progenitors. The authors attributed T-cell counts and diversity one year after transplant mostly to newly produced T cells.

This clonotype was obtained from a boy younger than 10 with acute lymphoblastic leukemia, due to receive a stem cell transplant. The starting material was PBMCs, obtained before TCRalphabeta/CD19-depleted stem cell transplant. The chain is built from TRBV12-3 or TRBV12-4 and TRBJ1-1; D remains ambiguous. The CDR3 DNA follows: TGTGCCAGCAGTTTAGCCTTCGACACCACTAACACTGAAGCTTTCTTT. Protein product: CASSLAFDTTNTEAFF.